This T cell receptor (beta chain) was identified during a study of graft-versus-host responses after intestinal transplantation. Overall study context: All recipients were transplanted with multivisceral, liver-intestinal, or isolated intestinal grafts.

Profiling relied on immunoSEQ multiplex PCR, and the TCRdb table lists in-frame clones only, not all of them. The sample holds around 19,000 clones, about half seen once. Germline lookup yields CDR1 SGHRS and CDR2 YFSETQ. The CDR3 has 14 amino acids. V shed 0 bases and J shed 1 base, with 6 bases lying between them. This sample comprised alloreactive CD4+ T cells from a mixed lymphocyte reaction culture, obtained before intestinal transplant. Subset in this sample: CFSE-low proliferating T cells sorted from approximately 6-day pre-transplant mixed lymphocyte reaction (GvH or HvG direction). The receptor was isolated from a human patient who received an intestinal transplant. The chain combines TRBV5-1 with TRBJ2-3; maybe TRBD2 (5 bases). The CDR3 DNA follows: TGCGCCAGCAGCTTGGGTAGCGGCACAGATACGCAGTATTTT. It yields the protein CASSLGSGTDTQYF.